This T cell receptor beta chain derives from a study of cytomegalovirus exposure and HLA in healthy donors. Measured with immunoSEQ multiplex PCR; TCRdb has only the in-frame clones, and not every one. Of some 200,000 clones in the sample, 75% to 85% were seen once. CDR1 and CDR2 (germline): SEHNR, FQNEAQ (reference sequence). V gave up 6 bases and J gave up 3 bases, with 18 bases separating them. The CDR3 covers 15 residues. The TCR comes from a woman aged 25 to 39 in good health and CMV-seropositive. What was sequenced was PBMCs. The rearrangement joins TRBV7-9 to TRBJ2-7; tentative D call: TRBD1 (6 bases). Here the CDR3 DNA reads TGTGCCAGCAGAATAGAGTTGGGGGCGGTCTACGAGCAGTACTTC. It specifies CASRIELGAVYEQYF.